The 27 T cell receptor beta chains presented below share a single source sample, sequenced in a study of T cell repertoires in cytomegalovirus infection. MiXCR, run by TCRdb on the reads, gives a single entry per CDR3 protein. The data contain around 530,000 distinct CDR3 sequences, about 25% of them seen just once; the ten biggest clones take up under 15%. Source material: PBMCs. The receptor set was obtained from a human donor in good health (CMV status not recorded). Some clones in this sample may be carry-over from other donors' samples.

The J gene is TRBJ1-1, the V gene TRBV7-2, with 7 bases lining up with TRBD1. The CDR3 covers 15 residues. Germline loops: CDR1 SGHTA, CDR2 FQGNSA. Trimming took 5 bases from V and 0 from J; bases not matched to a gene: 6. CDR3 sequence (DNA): TGTGCCAGCAGCCTACAGGGGTGGATGAACACTGAAGCTTTCTTT. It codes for CASSLQGWMNTEAFF.

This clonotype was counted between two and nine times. For the CDR3, the DNA is TGCAGCGTTGCGGGACTAGCGGGCTACGAGCAGTACTTC. Protein sequence: CSVAGLAGYEQYF. The V gene is TRBV29-1, the J gene TRBJ2-7; TRBD2 matches at 12 bases. Germline CDR1 is SQVTM and CDR2 is ANQGSEA. V was clipped by 4 bases and J by 3 bases; unmatched bases: 1. This CDR3 spans 13 amino acids.

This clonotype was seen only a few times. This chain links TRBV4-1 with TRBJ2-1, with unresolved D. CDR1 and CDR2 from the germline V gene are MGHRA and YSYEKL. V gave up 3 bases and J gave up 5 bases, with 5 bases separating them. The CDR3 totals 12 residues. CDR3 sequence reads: CASSQINNEQFF. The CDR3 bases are TGCGCCAGCAGCCAGATAAACAATGAGCAGTTCTTC.

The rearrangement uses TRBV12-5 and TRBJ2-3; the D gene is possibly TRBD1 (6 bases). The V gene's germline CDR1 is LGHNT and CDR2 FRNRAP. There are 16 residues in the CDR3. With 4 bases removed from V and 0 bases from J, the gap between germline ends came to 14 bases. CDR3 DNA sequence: TGTGCTAGTGGTTGGCAGGGGAGAGGAAGCACAGATACGCAGTATTTT. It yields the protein CASGWQGRGSTDTQYF.

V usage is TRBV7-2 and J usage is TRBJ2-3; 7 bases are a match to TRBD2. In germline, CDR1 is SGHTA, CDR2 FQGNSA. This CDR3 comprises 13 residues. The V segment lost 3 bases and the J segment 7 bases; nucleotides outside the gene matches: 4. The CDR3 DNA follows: TGTGCCAGCAGCTTTACTAGCGAGTATACGCAGTATTTT. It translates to CASSFTSEYTQYF.

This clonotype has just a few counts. The DNA of the CDR3 is TGTGCCAGTAGTATAGAGCTAGCGGGAGTGGCTGACGAGCAGTACTTC. Translation gives CASSIELAGVADEQYF. This chain links TRBV19 with TRBJ2-7; 10 positions agree with TRBD2. The CDR3 totals 16 residues. V gave up 0 bases and J gave up 5 bases; unmatched junction bases: 7. Germline values: CDR1 LNHDA, CDR2 SQIVND (reference sequence).

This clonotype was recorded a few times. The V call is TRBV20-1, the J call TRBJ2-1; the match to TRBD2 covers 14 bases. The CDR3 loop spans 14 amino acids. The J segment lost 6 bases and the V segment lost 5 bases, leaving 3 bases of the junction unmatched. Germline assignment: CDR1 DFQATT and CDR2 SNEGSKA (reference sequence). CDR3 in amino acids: CSARLAGGFNEQFF. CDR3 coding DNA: TGCAGTGCTCGACTAGCGGGAGGGTTCAATGAGCAGTTCTTC.

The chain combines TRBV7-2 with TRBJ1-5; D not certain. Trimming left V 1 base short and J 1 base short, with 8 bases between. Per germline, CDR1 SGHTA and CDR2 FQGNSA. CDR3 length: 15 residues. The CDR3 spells CASSLDGKSNQPQHF. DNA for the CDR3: TGTGCCAGCAGCTTAGATGGAAAAAGCAATCAGCCCCAGCATTTT.

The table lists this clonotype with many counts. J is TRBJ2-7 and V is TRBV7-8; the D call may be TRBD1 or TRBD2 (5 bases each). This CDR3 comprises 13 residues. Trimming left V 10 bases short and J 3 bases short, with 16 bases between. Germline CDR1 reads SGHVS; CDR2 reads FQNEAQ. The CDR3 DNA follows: TGTGCCACTACGGGACCACCCAACTACGAGCAGTACTTC. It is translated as CATTGPPNYEQYF. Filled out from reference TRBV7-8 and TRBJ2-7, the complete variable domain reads GAGVSQSPRYKVAKRGQDVALRCDPISGHVSLFWYQQALGQGPEFLTYFQNEAQLDKSGLPSDRFFAERPEGSVSTLKIQRTQQEDSAVYLCATTGPPNYEQYFGPGTRLTVT.

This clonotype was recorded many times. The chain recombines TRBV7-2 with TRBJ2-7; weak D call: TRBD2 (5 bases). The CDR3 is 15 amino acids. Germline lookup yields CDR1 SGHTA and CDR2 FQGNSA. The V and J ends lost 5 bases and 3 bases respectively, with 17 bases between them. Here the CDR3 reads CASSRAERQNYEQYF. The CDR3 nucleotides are TGTGCCAGCAGCCGCGCGGAGCGGCAAAACTACGAGCAGTACTTC.

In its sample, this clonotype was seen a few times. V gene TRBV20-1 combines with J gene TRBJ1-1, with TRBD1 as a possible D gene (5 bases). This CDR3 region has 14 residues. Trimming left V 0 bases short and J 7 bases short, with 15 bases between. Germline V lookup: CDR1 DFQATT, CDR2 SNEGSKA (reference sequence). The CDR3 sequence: CSARDRVTAREAFF. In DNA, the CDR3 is TGCAGTGCTAGAGATCGGGTGACAGCCCGTGAAGCTTTCTTT.

CDR3: CASSFSEETPLHF. The CDR3 DNA follows: TGTGCCAGCAGCTTTTCTGAGGAGACCCCCCTCCACTTT. The chain carries TRBV7-9 and TRBJ1-6; the D is unclear. The germline V gene has CDR1 SEHNR and CDR2 FQNEAQ (reference sequence). The V end lost 3 bases, the J end lost 13 bases, and 13 bases lay between the germline ends. The length of the CDR3 is 13 residues.

The CDR3 coding sequence is TGCGCCAGCAGCCAAGAAAGCGGGCGGGCCCGCAATGAGCAGTTCTTC. This sequence encodes CASSQESGRARNEQFF. V and J are TRBV4-3 and TRBJ2-1, with a weak D call TRBD2 (6 bases). This CDR3 is 16 amino acids long. The germline gives CDR1 LGHNA, CDR2 YSLEER. The germline V and J ends were trimmed by 0 bases and 6 bases, with 15 bases remaining between them.

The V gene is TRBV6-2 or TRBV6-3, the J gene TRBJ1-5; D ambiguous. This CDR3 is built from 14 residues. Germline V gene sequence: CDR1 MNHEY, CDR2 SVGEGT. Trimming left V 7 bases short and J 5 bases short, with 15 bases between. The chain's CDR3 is CASIDGGLHQPQHF. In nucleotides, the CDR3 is TGTGCCAGCATCGACGGAGGTTTGCATCAGCCCCAGCATTTT.

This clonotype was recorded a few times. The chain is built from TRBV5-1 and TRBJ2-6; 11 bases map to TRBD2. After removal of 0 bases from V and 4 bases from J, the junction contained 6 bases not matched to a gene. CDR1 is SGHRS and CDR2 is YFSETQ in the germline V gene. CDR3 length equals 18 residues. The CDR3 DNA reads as TGCGCCAGCAGCTTGGTAGCGGGAGGGCCGGCCGGGGCCAACGTCCTGACTTTC. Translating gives CASSLVAGGPAGANVLTF.

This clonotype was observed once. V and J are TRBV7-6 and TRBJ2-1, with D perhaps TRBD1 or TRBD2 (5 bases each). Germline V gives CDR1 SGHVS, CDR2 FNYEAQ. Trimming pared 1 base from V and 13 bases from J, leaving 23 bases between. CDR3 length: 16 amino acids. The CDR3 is CASSLVFGGPSSTQFF. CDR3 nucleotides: TGTGCCAGCAGCTTAGTCTTTGGGGGACCCTCTTCAACCCAGTTCTTC.

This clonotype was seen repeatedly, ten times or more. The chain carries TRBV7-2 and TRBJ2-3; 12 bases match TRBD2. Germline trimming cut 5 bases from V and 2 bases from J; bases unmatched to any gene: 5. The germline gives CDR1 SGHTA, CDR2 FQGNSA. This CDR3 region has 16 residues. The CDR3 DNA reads TGTGCCAGCAGCCCAGGACTAGCGGGGAACACAGATACGCAGTATTTT. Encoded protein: CASSPGLAGNTDTQYF.

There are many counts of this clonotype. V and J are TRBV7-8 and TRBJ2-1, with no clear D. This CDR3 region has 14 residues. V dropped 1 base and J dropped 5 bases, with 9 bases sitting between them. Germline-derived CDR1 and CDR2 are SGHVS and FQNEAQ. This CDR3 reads CASSLGAWDNEQFF. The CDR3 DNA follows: TGTGCCAGCAGCTTAGGCGCTTGGGACAATGAGCAGTTCTTC.

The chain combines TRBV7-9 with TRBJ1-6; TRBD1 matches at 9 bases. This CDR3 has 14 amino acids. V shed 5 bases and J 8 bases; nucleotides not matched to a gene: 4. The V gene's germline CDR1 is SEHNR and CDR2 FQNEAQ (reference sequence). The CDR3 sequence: CASSKDRGDSPLHF. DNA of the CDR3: TGTGCCAGCAGCAAAGACAGGGGGGATTCACCCCTCCACTTT.

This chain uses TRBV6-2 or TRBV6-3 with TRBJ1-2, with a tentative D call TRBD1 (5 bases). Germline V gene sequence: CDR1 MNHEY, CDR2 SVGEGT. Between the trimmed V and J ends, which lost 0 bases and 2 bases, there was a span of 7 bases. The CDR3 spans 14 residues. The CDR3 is CASSYSGRNYGYTF. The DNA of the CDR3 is TGTGCCAGCAGTTACTCGGGACGGAACTATGGCTACACCTTC.

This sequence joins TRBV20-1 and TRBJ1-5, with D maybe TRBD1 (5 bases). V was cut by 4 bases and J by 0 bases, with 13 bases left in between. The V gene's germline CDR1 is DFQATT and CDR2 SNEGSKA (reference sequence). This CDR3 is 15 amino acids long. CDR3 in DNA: TGCAGTGCTATTCGCGGGACGGTTAGCAATCAGCCCCAGCATTTT. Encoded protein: CSAIRGTVSNQPQHF.

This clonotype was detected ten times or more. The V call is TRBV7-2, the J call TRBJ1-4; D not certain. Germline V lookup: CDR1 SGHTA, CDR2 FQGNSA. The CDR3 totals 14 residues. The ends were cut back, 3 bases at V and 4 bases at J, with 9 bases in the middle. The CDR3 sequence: CASSLAVFNEKLFF. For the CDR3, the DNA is TGTGCCAGCAGCTTGGCGGTCTTTAATGAAAAACTGTTTTTT.

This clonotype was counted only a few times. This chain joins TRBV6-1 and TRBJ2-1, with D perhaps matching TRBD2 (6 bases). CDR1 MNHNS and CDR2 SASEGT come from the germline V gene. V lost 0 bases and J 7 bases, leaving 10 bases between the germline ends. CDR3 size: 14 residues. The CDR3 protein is CASSEAGTRNEQFF. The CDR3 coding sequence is TGTGCCAGCAGTGAAGCCGGGACTCGAAATGAGCAGTTCTTC.

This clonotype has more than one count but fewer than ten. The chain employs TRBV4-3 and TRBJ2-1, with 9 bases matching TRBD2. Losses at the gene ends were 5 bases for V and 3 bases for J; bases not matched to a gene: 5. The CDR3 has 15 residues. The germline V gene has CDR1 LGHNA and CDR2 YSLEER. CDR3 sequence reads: CASSELSGSYNEQFF. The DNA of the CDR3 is TGCGCCAGCAGCGAACTTAGCGGGAGCTACAATGAGCAGTTCTTC.

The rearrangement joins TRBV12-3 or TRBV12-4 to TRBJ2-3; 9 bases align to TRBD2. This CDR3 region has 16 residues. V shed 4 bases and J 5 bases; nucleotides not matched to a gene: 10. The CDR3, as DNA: TGTGCCAGCAGTTCCGGCGGGAGGGCCGTAGTAGATACGCAGTATTTT. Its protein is CASSSGGRAVVDTQYF.

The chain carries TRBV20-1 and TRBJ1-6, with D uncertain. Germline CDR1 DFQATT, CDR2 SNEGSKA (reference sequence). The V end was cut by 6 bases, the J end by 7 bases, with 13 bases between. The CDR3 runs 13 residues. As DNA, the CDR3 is TGCAGTGCCGAGGACGGAAGAAATTCACCCCTCCACTTT. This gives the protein CSAEDGRNSPLHF.

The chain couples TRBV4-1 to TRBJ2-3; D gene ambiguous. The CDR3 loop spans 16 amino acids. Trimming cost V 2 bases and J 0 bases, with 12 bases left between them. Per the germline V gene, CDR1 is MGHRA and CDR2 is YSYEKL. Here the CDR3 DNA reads TGCGCCAGCAGCCAACGAAGCCTCTCGAGCACAGATACGCAGTATTTT. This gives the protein CASSQRSLSSTDTQYF.